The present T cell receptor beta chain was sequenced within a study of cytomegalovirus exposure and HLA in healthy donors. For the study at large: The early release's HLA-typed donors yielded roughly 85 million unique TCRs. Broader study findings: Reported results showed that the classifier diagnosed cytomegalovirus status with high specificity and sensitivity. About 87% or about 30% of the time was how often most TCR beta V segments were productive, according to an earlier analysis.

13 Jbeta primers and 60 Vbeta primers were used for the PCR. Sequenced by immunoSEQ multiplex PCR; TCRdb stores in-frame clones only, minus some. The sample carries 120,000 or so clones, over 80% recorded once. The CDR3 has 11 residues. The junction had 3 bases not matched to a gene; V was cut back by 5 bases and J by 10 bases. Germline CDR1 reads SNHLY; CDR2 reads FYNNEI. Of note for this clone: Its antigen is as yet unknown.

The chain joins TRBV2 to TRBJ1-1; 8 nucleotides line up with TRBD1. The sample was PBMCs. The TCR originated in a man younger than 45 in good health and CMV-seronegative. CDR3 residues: CASSFDRGAFF. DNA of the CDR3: TGTGCCAGCAGTTTCGACAGGGGAGCTTTCTTT.